Listed here are 6 T cell receptor beta chains from one sample, sequenced in a study of blood T cell repertoires in COVID-19. Profiled with immunoSEQ multiplex PCR; TCRdb holds only in-frame clones, not every one. The sample contains some 100,000 clones, about 90% of which appear only once. The source material was peripheral blood. The origin of the receptors is a man aged 50 to 60 with acute or convalescent COVID-19.

This clone has a single count. This rearrangement joins TRBV30 to TRBJ1-2, with 7 bases that match TRBD1. Germline trimming cut 2 bases from V and 4 bases from J; bases unmatched to any gene: 4. The CDR3 is 13 residues long. Germline V gene sequence: CDR1 GTSNPN, CDR2 SVGIG (reference sequence). As DNA, the CDR3 is TGTGCCTGGAGTCGGGACAGCCGCTATGGCTACACCTTC. Amino acids: CAWSRDSRYGYTF.

The genes are TRBV27 and TRBJ2-3; maybe TRBD2 (5 bases). This CDR3 region has 16 residues. The germline V and J ends were trimmed by 1 base and 2 bases, with 13 bases remaining between them. Germline V gene data show CDR1 as MNHEY and CDR2 as SMNVEV (reference sequence). CDR3: CASSLWASSTTDTQYF. CDR3 bases: TGTGCCAGCAGTTTATGGGCTAGCAGCACCACAGATACGCAGTATTTT.

This rearrangement joins TRBV10-3 to TRBJ1-1; 8 nucleotides agree with TRBD1. The germline V gene has CDR1 ENHRY and CDR2 SYGVKD. CDR3 size: 15 residues. J was trimmed by 1 base and V by 6 bases; bases with no gene match: 7. CDR3 nucleotides: TGTGCCATCAGCCCCGGGACAGGCAGGAACACTGAAGCTTTCTTT. Protein product: CAISPGTGRNTEAFF.

The table lists this clone with a count of one. The chain combines TRBV12-3 or TRBV12-4 with TRBJ1-5; 9 nucleotides agree with TRBD1. V lost 5 bases to trimming and J lost 5 bases; unmatched junction nucleotides: 1. This CDR3 spans 13 amino acids. CDR3 amino acids: CASSRQGDQPQHF. DNA for the CDR3: TGTGCCAGCAGTAGACAGGGGGATCAGCCCCAGCATTTT.

This chain connects TRBV14 to TRBJ1-2; D remains ambiguous. The V gene lost 1 base and the J gene lost 8 bases, with 8 bases spanning the gap. The CDR3 runs 12 residues. CDR1 is SGHDN, CDR2 FVKESK, per germline. CDR3: CASSQGGLGYTF. The CDR3 nucleotides are TGTGCCAGCAGCCAAGGCGGGCTCGGCTACACCTTC.

The CDR3 DNA reads TGTGCCAGCCGAGTCCCAGGTCTATATCAGCCCCAGCATTTT. Protein: CASRVPGLYQPQHF. The chain combines TRBV28 with TRBJ1-5; D call uncertain. CDR3 length: 14 amino acids. V dropped 8 bases and J dropped 5 bases, with 16 bases sitting between them. The germline gives CDR1 MDHEN, CDR2 SYDVKM.